This is a list of T cell receptor beta chains from one sample in a study of radiotherapy plus CTLA-4 blockade in lung cancer. Profiling relied on immunoSEQ multiplex PCR, and the TCRdb table lists in-frame clones only, not all of them. Here the sample spans 85,000 to 90,000 clones, 72% being singletons. Sequences were derived from peripheral blood, sampled from a patient treated with radiotherapy plus ipilimumab. All receptors derive from a human donor with non-small cell lung cancer that progressed on radiotherapy plus ipilimumab. Both conserved end residues are part of each CDR3. Fields, in order: V gene, J gene, clone size, D gene, CDR3 protein, CDR3 DNA. The D gene is left open where the match is weak. Clone sizes are given selectively: once, few, many, or a class where the clone is expanded.

>TRBV6-5|TRBJ1-2|-|-
CASRGALTLYGYTF
TGTGCCAGCAGGGGGGCCCTAACCCTCTATGGCTACACCTTC
>TRBV6-1|TRBJ1-4|-|-
CASSDPGGYEKLFF
TGTGCCAGCAGTGACCCCGGTGGGTATGAAAAACTGTTTTTT
>TRBV28|TRBJ2-7|once|TRBD1
CASSTPGTGGLYEQYF
TGTGCCAGCAGTACCCCTGGGACAGGGGGCTTGTACGAGCAGTACTTC
>TRBV18|TRBJ1-2|-|TRBD1
CASSPGTGGTYGYTF
TGTGCCAGCTCTCCGGGGACAGGCGGAACCTATGGCTACACCTTC
>TRBV28|TRBJ2-7|-|-
CASSTPQGGYEQYF
TGTGCCAGCAGTACCCCTCAGGGGGGCTACGAGCAGTACTTC
>TRBV9|TRBJ1-1|-|TRBD1
CASSVGGQGSTEAFF
TGTGCCAGCAGCGTAGGGGGACAGGGTAGCACTGAAGCTTTCTTT
>TRBV4-1|TRBJ1-4|-|-
CASSPRERGEGEKLFF
TGCGCCAGCAGCCCCCGGGAAAGGGGCGAAGGGGAAAAACTGTTTTTT
>TRBV6-5|TRBJ2-5|-|TRBD2
CASSYDGGGEETQYF
TGTGCCAGCAGTTACGATGGGGGAGGGGAAGAGACCCAGTACTTC
>TRBV5-1|TRBJ1-1|once|-
CASRGGPMNTEAFF
TGCGCCAGCAGGGGGGGACCTATGAACACTGAAGCTTTCTTT
>TRBV11-2|TRBJ2-3|-|-
CASSLAAADTQYF
TGTGCCAGCAGCTTAGCGGCGGCAGATACGCAGTATTTT
>TRBV6-6|TRBJ1-2|once|TRBD1
CANRRDSWVDYGYTF
TGTGCCAACAGACGGGACAGCTGGGTTGACTATGGCTACACCTTC
>TRBV9|TRBJ2-1|-|TRBD2
CASSVGGGTSGPWNEQFF
TGTGCCAGCAGCGTAGGGGGGGGGACCTCGGGACCTTGGAATGAGCAGTTCTTC
>TRBV5-1|TRBJ2-7|-|TRBD1
CASSPGQGLSYEQYF
TGCGCCAGCAGCCCCGGACAGGGCCTCTCCTACGAGCAGTACTTC
>TRBV18|TRBJ2-6|-|-
CASSPPGDRRHSGANVLTF
TGTGCCAGCTCTCCTCCTGGCGACCGACGTCACTCTGGGGCCAACGTCCTGACTTTC
>TRBV9|TRBJ1-1|-|-
CASSVSSTSNTEAFF
TGTGCCAGCAGCGTTTCGTCGACATCGAACACTGAAGCTTTCTTT
>TRBV5-4|TRBJ2-1|-|-
CASSLSGGGYNEQFF
TGTGCCAGCAGCTTGTCAGGGGGAGGGTACAATGAGCAGTTCTTC
>TRBV7-9|TRBJ2-3|-|TRBD2
CASSLGGLAGFTDTQYF
TGTGCCAGCAGCTTAGGGGGACTAGCGGGGTTCACAGATACGCAGTATTTT
>TRBV5-1|TRBJ2-7|-|-
CASSLGAGPLEQYF
TGCGCCAGCAGCTTGGGGGCAGGGCCTCTCGAGCAGTACTTC
>TRBV5-1|TRBJ2-3|-|-
CASSLGGQHTDTQYF
TGCGCCAGCAGCTTGGGGGGACAACACACAGATACGCAGTATTTT
>TRBV7-3|TRBJ2-3|-|-
CASSSGTDSDTQYF
TGTGCCAGCAGCTCCGGGACTGACTCAGATACGCAGTATTTT
>TRBV9|TRBJ1-2|-|-
CASSPGAGEGGYTF
TGTGCCAGCAGCCCAGGGGCAGGAGAAGGTGGCTACACCTTC
>TRBV5-1|TRBJ2-7|-|-
CASSPTGSSDEQYF
TGCGCCAGCAGCCCTACAGGGAGTAGTGACGAGCAGTACTTC
>TRBV4-2|TRBJ1-2|-|-
CASSRTGGDGGERDGYTF
TGTGCCAGCAGCCGCACTGGGGGGGACGGGGGCGAGAGGGATGGCTACACCTTC
>TRBV5-4|TRBJ2-5|-|TRBD1
CASSGADRGLETQYF
TGTGCCAGCAGCGGGGCGGACAGGGGGCTGGAGACCCAGTACTTC
>TRBV29-1|TRBJ2-5|-|-
CSVEPQHLRETQYF
TGCAGCGTTGAACCCCAACACCTCCGGGAGACCCAGTACTTC
>TRBV28|TRBJ2-2|few|-
CAIRAPWRQGFTGELFF
TGTGCCATTAGGGCCCCGTGGCGGCAGGGGTTCACCGGGGAGCTGTTTTTT
>TRBV27|TRBJ1-2|-|-
CASSLGGSGYTF
TGTGCCAGCAGTTTAGGGGGCTCTGGCTACACCTTC
>TRBV5-4|TRBJ2-7|-|-
CASTSQGEPYEQYF
TGTGCCAGCACCAGCCAGGGAGAACCCTACGAGCAGTACTTC